Detailed here is one T cell receptor (beta chain). Mismatch with germline at one junction end may stem from a read error. The sample originates from a study of cytomegalovirus exposure and HLA in healthy donors. A multiplex PCR was run with 60 Vbeta primers and 13 Jbeta primers. Assay: immunoSEQ multiplex PCR; the TCRdb copy retains only in-frame clones and omits some. The table has fewer than 250,000 clones, about 75% seen once. Germline V gene sequence: CDR1 SEHNR, CDR2 FQNEAQ (reference sequence). CDR3 size: 14 residues. Sequenced: PBMCs. V is TRBV7-9 and J is TRBJ2-7; 10 nucleotides match TRBD1. The source is a male donor in good health and CMV-seronegative. CDR3 residues: CSSSSGQGGSEQYF. The CDR3 DNA is TGTTCCAGCAGCTCTGGACAGGGGGGGAGCGAGCAGTACTTC.